These 2 T cell receptor beta chains came from one sample sequenced in a study of blood T cell repertoires in COVID-19. The protocol was immunoSEQ multiplex PCR, while the TCRdb copy is restricted to in-frame clones and leaves out a portion. The table records about 410,000 clones, approximately 91% of them present only once. Material: peripheral blood. The receptors were gathered from a woman between 40 and 50 years old with COVID-19, enrolled during active disease.

This chain uses TRBV2 with TRBJ2-3, with D hard to call. Germline loops: CDR1 SNHLY, CDR2 FYNNEI. The CDR3 totals 12 residues. Trimming stripped 6 bases from V and 6 bases from J, with 10 bases between. Here the CDR3 DNA reads TGTGCCAGCAGCGACCTCGGGGATACGCAGTATTTT. Encoded protein: CASSDLGDTQYF.

V is TRBV12-3 or TRBV12-4 and J is TRBJ1-2; D perhaps matches TRBD1 (6 bases). CDR3 length: 13 residues. With 1 base removed from V and 9 bases from J, the gap between germline ends came to 12 bases. Here the CDR3 reads CASSLGQGKRYTF. The CDR3 DNA follows: TGTGCCAGCAGTTTAGGGCAGGGGAAGCGCTACACCTTC.